Following are 22 T cell receptor beta chains from one sample sequenced in a study of CD8 T cells in Susac syndrome. Random hexamers were used to reverse transcribe the RNA input (about 0.5 to 1 ug). MiXCR, applied by TCRdb to the immunoSEQ multiplex PCR reads, yields one record per CDR3 protein. The profile covers 150,000 to 200,000 distinct CDR3 sequences, with roughly 93% appearing a single time and just over 0.13% taken by the ten largest. Sequencing was performed on CD4+ T cells from PBMCs. The receptor set was obtained from a human donor in good health.

This clonotype is a singleton in its sample. The rearrangement links TRBV3-1 to TRBJ1-1, with D tentatively TRBD1 (5 bases). Germline V gene sequence: CDR1 LGHDT, CDR2 YNNKEL (reference sequence). Trimming removed 5 bases from V and 12 bases from J, with 13 bases in between. This CDR3 has 11 amino acids. The CDR3 loop reads CASSGDSGPFF. CDR3 in DNA: TGTGCCAGCAGCGGGGACTCCGGCCCTTTCTTT.

The rearrangement joins TRBV30 to TRBJ2-7; D may be TRBD1 or TRBD2 (6 bases each). The V gene's germline CDR1 is GTSNPN and CDR2 SVGIG (reference sequence). Trimming took off 0 bases at V and 9 bases at J, with 15 bases between the two ends. The CDR3 covers 13 residues. The CDR3 DNA is TGTGCCTGGAGTGTCTGGGGGGCTACAGGGCAGTACTTC. The encoded protein is CAWSVWGATGQYF.

CDR3 region: CASSPRTASNTEAFF. CDR3 coding DNA: TGTGCCAGTAGTCCGCGGACAGCCTCGAACACTGAAGCTTTCTTT. This chain uses TRBV19 with TRBJ1-1; possibly TRBD1 for D (6 bases). Germline CDR1 reads LNHDA; CDR2 reads SQIVND (reference sequence). CDR3 length: 15 amino acids. Trimming took 5 bases from V and 1 from J, leaving 14 bases between them.

The CDR3 here is CATSRGQAGGDTQYF. CDR3 nucleotide sequence: TGTGCCACCAGCAGGGGTCAAGCGGGGGGAGATACGCAGTATTTT. J is TRBJ2-3 and V is TRBV15, with TRBD2 identical over 9 bases. The CDR3 runs to 15 residues. Germline lookup yields CDR1 LNHNV and CDR2 YYDKDF (reference sequence). J lost 5 bases, V lost 3 bases, and 6 bases had no gene match.

The V and J genes are TRBV5-1 and TRBJ2-5; D may match TRBD1 or TRBD2 (5 bases each). Germline CDR1 reads SGHRS; CDR2 reads YFSETQ. Trimming cost V 3 bases and J 2 bases, with 11 bases left between them. The CDR3 is 14 amino acids. The CDR3 protein is CASSSGTDQETQYF. CDR3 bases: TGCGCCAGCAGCTCGGGGACGGATCAAGAGACCCAGTACTTC.

The chain has TRBV6-6 and TRBJ1-5, with D tentatively TRBD1 (6 bases). V gave up 1 base and J gave up 6 bases, with 16 bases separating them. Germline V gives CDR1 MNHNY, CDR2 SVGAGI (reference sequence). The CDR3 is 16 amino acids. DNA of the CDR3: TGTGCCAGCAGTTACTACCGGCCCAAAGGGGGTCAGCCCCAGCATTTT. This encodes CASSYYRPKGGQPQHF.

The chain couples TRBV29-1 to TRBJ2-2; the D is unclear. The CDR3 extends over 14 amino acids. Germline V lookup: CDR1 SQVTM, CDR2 ANQGSEA. The germline V and J ends were trimmed by 6 bases and 0 bases, with 11 bases remaining between them. The CDR3 DNA follows: TGCAGCGTGACTCGTCAGGCGAACACCGGGGAGCTGTTTTTT. Translated, it gives CSVTRQANTGELFF.

The CDR3 reads CASSLEFPGVDEQYF. The CDR3, as DNA: TGCGCCAGCAGCTTGGAGTTCCCAGGGGTCGACGAGCAGTACTTC. V is TRBV5-1 and J is TRBJ2-7; a possible D gene is TRBD1 (6 bases). The CDR3 totals 15 residues. CDR1 and CDR2 (germline): SGHRS, YFSETQ. V was trimmed by 0 bases and J by 5 bases, leaving 15 bases between them.

The V and J genes are TRBV28 and TRBJ1-1; no firm D call. The CDR3 contains 13 residues. Trimming shortened V by 4 bases and J by 8 bases, and 14 bases separated the two germline ends. The germline V gene has CDR1 MDHEN and CDR2 SYDVKM. CDR3 sequence (DNA): TGTGCCAGCAGTTCCATCACACCTTCCGAAGCTTTCTTT. Its translation is CASSSITPSEAFF.

The chain joins TRBV21-1 to TRBJ1-6. TRBV21-1 is marked as a pseudogene. This CDR3 has 11 residues. The CDR3 coding sequence is TGTGCCAGCTTCACGAATTCACCCCTCCACTTT. Its translation is CASFTNSPLHF.

The V gene is TRBV5-6, the J gene TRBJ1-5; D gene ambiguous. V was cut by 2 bases and J by 3 bases, with 9 bases left in between. Germline lookup yields CDR1 SGHDT and CDR2 YYEEEE. The CDR3 length is 14 residues. CDR3 nucleotides: TGTGCCAGCAGCTTTCACGGCTTCAATCAGCCCCAGCATTTT. This sequence encodes CASSFHGFNQPQHF.

J is TRBJ2-3 and V is TRBV11-2; D gene ambiguous. CDR1 is SGHAT and CDR2 is FQNNGV in the germline V gene. The CDR3 totals 15 residues. The V and J ends lost 1 base and 2 bases respectively, with 10 bases between them. CDR3 bases: TGTGCCAGCAGCTTAGGGGTTGGGAACACAGATACGCAGTATTTT. Translation gives CASSLGVGNTDTQYF.

The chain combines TRBV9 with TRBJ1-2; D is uncertain. The CDR3 runs 14 residues. Germline V gene data show CDR1 as SGDLS and CDR2 as YYNGEE. The V gene lost 4 bases and the J gene lost 2 bases, with 12 bases spanning the gap. CDR3 loop: CASSLSVANYGYTF. CDR3 DNA sequence: TGTGCCAGCAGCCTCAGTGTGGCCAACTATGGCTACACCTTC.

The chain is built from TRBV3-1 and TRBJ2-3, with a possible D match to TRBD2 (5 bases). Between the trimmed V and J ends, which lost 0 bases and 4 bases, there was a span of 11 bases. The CDR3 has 15 amino acids. The germline V gene has CDR1 LGHDT and CDR2 YNNKEL (reference sequence). The CDR3 region has the DNA TGTGCCAGCAGCCAAGACCCCCTACTAGCAGATACGCAGTATTTT. This sequence encodes CASSQDPLLADTQYF.

The chain couples TRBV9 to TRBJ2-1, with a tentative D call TRBD2 (5 bases). This CDR3 has 13 residues. Germline V gene data show CDR1 as SGDLS and CDR2 as YYNGEE. Trimming cost V 0 bases and J 9 bases, with 10 bases left between them. CDR3 region: CASSVAAGSEQFF. In DNA form, the CDR3 reads TGTGCCAGCAGCGTAGCTGCGGGCAGTGAGCAGTTCTTC.

This chain uses TRBV18 with TRBJ1-6; perhaps TRBD1 as D (5 bases). V dropped 6 bases and J dropped 5 bases, with 8 bases sitting between them. CDR3 length: 13 amino acids. The germline CDR1 and CDR2 sequences are KGHSH and LQKENI. CDR3 protein: CASSGGNNSPLHF. The CDR3 coding sequence is TGTGCCAGCTCTGGGGGGAATAATTCACCCCTCCACTTT.

The chain joins TRBV11-2 to TRBJ1-2; no clear D gene. CDR3 length: 12 amino acids. Trimming pared 3 bases from V and 7 bases from J, leaving 9 bases between. CDR1 SGHAT and CDR2 FQNNGV come from the germline V gene. The CDR3 coding sequence is TGTGCCAGCAGCTTCCCTAACGGTGGCTACACCTTC. Translated: CASSFPNGGYTF.

The rearrangement links TRBV7-8 to TRBJ1-5; possibly TRBD1 for D (6 bases). V was trimmed by 5 bases and J by 6 bases, leaving 8 bases between them. CDR3 length: 12 amino acids. The germline gives CDR1 SGHVS, CDR2 FQNEAQ. The DNA for the CDR3 is TGTGCCAGCAGCGGCAGGGGTCAGCCCCAGCATTTT. Its protein is CASSGRGQPQHF.

The rearrangement joins TRBV18 to TRBJ2-5; D is perhaps TRBD2 (6 bases). The CDR3 runs to 14 residues. The germline CDR1 and CDR2 sequences are KGHSH and LQKENI. Trimming pared 0 bases from V and 5 bases from J, leaving 10 bases between. CDR3 loop: CASSPPNSGETQYF. The CDR3 coding sequence is TGTGCCAGCTCACCACCGAACAGCGGGGAGACCCAGTACTTC.

This chain joins TRBV7-2 and TRBJ2-5; TRBD1 agrees at 8 bases. J was trimmed by 5 bases and V by 1 base; bases with no gene match: 3. Germline loops: CDR1 SGHTA, CDR2 FQGNSA. The CDR3 spans 14 residues. The chain's CDR3 is CASSLGTGYETQYF. CDR3 nucleotide sequence: TGTGCCAGCAGCTTAGGGACAGGGTACGAGACCCAGTACTTC.

V gene TRBV20-1 combines with J gene TRBJ1-1, with D tentatively TRBD1 (6 bases). V was clipped by 3 bases and J by 3 bases, with 14 bases between them. The CDR3 consists of 14 residues. In germline, CDR1 is DFQATT, CDR2 SNEGSKA (reference sequence). This chain's CDR3 is CSASPRGHYTEAFF. The CDR3 bases are TGCAGTGCTAGTCCCAGGGGCCATTACACTGAAGCTTTCTTT.

CDR3 region: CASRWAQGSYTF. In DNA form, the CDR3 reads TGTGCCAGCAGGTGGGCCCAGGGAAGCTACACCTTC. V is TRBV5-4 and J is TRBJ1-2; D possibly corresponds to TRBD1 (5 bases). The V end lost 5 bases, the J end lost 9 bases, and 14 bases lay between the germline ends. CDR1 is SGHNT, CDR2 YYREEE, per germline (reference sequence). The CDR3 is 12 residues long.